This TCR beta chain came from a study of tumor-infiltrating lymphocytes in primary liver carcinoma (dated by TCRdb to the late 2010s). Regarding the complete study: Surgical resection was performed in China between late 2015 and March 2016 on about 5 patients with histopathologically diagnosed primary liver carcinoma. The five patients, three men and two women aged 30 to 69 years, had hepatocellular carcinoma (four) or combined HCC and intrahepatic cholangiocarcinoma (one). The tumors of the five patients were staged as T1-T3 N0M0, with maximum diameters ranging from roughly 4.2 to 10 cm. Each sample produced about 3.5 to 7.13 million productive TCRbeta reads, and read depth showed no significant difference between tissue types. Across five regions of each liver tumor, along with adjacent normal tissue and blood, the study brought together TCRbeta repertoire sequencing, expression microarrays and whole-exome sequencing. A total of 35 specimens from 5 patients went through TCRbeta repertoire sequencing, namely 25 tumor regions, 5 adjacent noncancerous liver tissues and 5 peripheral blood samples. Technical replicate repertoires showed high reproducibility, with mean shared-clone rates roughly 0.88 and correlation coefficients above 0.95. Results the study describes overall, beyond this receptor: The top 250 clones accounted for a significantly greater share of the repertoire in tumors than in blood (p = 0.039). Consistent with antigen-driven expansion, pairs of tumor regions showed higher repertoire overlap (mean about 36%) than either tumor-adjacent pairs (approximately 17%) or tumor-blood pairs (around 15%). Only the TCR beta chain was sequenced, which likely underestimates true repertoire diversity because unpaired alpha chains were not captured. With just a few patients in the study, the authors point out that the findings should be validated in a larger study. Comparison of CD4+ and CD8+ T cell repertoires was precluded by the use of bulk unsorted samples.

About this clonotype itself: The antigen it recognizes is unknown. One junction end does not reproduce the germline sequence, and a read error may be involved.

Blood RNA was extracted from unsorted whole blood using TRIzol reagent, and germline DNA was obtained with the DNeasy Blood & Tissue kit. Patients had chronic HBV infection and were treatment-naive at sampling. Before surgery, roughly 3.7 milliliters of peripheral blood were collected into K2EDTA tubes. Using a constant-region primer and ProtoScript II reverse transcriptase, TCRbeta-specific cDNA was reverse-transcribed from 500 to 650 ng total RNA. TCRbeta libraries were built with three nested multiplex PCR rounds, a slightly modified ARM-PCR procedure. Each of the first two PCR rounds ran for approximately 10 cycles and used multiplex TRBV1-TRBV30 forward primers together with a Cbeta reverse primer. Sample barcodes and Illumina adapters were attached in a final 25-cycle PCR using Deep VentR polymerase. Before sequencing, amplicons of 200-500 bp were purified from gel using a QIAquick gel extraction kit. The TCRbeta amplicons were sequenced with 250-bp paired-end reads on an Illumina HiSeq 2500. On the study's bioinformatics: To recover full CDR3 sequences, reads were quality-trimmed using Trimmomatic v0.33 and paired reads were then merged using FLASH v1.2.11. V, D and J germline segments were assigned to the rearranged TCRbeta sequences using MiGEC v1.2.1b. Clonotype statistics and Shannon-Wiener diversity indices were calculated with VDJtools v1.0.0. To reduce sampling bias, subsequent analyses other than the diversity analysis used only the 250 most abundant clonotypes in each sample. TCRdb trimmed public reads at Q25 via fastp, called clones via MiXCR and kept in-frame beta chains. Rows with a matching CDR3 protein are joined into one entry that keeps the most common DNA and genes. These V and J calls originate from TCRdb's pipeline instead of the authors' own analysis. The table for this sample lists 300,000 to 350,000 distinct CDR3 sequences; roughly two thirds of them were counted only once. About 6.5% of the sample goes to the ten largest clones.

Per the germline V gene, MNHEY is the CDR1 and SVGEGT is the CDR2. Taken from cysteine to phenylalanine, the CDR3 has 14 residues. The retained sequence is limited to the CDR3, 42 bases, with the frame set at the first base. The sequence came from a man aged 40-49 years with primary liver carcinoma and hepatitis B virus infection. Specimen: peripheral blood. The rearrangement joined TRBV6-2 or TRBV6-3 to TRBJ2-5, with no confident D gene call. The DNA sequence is TGTGCCAGCAGTTACAGTTCGAGTTTCAAGACACAGTACTTC. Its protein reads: CASSYSSSFKTQYF.